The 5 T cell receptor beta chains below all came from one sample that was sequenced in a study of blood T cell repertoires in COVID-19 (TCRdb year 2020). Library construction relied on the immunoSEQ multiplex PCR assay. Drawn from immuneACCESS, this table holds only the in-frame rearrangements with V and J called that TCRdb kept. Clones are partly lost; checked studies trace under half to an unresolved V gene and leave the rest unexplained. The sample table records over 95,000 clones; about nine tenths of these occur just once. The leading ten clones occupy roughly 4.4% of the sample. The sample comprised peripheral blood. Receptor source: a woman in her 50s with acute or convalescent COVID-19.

CDR3 amino acids: CASSSGRGSSEQYF. CDR3 coding DNA: TGTGCCAGCAGCTCGGGTAGGGGGAGCTCCGAGCAGTACTTC. The rearrangement links TRBV7-3 to TRBJ2-7; the D gene is possibly TRBD1 (6 bases). The CDR3 is 14 residues long. Between the trimmed V and J ends, which lost 4 bases and 6 bases, there was a span of 16 bases. Per germline, CDR1 SGHTA and CDR2 FQGTGA. The full variable domain, in which reference TRBV7-3 and TRBJ2-7 provide the parts outside the CDR3, is GAGVSQTPSNKVTEKGKYVELRCDPISGHTALYWYRQSLGQGPEFLIYFQGTGAADDSGLPNDRFFAVRPEGSVSTLKIQRTERGDSAVYLCASSSGRGSSEQYFGPGTRLTVT.

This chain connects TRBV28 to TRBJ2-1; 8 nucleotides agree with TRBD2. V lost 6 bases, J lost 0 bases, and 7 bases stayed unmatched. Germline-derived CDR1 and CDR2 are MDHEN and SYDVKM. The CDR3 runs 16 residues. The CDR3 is CASRVTSGGSYNEQFF. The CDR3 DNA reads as TGTGCCAGCAGGGTTACTAGCGGAGGCTCCTACAATGAGCAGTTCTTC. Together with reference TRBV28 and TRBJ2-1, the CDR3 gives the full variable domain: DVKVTQSSRYLVKRTGEKVFLECVQDMDHENMFWYRQDPGLGLRLIYFSYDVKMKEKGDIPEGYSVSREKKERFSLILESASTNQTSMYLCASRVTSGGSYNEQFFGPGTRLTVL.

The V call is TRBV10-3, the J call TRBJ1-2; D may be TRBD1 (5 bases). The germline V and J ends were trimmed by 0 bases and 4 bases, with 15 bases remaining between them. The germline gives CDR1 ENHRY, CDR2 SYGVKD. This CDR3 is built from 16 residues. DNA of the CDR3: TGTGCCATCAGTGAGTCCCCCAGTGGGGCCCTCTATGGCTACACCTTC. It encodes CAISESPSGALYGYTF.

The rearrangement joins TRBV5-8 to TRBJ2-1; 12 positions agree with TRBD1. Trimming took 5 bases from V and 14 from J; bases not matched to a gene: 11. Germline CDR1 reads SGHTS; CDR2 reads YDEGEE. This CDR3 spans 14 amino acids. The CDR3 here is CASRTPGTGGSKFF. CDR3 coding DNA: TGTGCCAGCAGGACACCGGGGACAGGGGGCAGCAAGTTCTTC.

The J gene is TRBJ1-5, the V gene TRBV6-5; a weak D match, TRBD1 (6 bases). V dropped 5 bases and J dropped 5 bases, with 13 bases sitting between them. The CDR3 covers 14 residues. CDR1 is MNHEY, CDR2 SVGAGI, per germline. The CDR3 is CASSNHREHQPQHF. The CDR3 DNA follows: TGTGCCAGCAGTAACCACAGGGAGCATCAGCCCCAGCATTTT.